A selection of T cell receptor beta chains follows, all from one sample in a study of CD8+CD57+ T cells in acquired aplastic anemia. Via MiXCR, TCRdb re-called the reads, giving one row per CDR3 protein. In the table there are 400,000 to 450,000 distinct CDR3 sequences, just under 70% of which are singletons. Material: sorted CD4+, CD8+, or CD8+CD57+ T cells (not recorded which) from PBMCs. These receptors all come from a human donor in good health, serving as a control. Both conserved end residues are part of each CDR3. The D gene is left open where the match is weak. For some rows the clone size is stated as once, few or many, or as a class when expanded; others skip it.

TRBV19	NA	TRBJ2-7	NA	CASSIGTAGEQYF	TGTGCCAGTAGTATTGGGACCGCCGGGGAGCAGTACTTC
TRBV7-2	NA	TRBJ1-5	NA	CASSSQGWWAPTF	TGTGCCAGCAGCTCACAGGGCTGGTGGGCCCCTACGTTT
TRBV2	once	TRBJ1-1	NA	CTSRDFRENTEAFF	TGTACCAGTAGAGATTTCCGGGAAAACACTGAAGCTTTCTTT
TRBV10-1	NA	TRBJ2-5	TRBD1	CASGDPGGGETQYF	TGCGCCAGCGGCGACCCAGGGGGCGGCGAGACCCAGTACTTC
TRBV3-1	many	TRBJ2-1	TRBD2	CASSQLSGGAVGEQFF	TGTGCCAGCAGCCAGCTAAGCGGGGGGGCCGTTGGTGAGCAGTTCTTC
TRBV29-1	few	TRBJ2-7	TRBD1	CSVAEGTGLNEQYF	TGCAGCGTTGCCGAAGGGACAGGGTTAAACGAGCAGTACTTC
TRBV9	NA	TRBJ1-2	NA	CASSVGLRPSGSTF	TGTGCCAGCAGCGTAGGTCTCCGCCCCTCTGGCTCCACCTTC
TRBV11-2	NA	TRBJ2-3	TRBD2	CASKVASGEQTDTQYF	TGTGCCAGCAAGGTGGCTAGCGGGGAGCAAACAGATACGCAGTATTTT
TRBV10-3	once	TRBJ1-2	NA	CASSYKGGAGSGYTF	TGTGCCAGCAGTTATAAGGGGGGGGCCGGGAGTGGCTACACCTTC
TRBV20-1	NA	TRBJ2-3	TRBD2	CSALKTGGGSDTQYF	TGCAGTGCTTTGAAAACTGGCGGGGGGTCAGATACGCAGTATTTT
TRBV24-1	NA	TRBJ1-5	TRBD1	CAIRGTGGGQQHF	TGTGCCATCCGAGGGACAGGGGGCGGGCAGCAGCATTTC
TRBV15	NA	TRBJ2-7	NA	CATSREDIGNEQYF	TGTGCCACCAGCAGAGAGGATATAGGAAACGAGCAGTACTTC
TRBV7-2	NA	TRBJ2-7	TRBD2	CASQTSGVVNEQYF	TGTGCCAGCCAGACTAGCGGGGTAGTCAACGAGCAGTACTTC
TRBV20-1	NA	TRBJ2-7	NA	CSAKRDRPYEQYF	TGCAGTGCGAAGCGGGACAGGCCCTACGAGCAGTACTTC
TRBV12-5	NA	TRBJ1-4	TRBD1	CASGRGDTNEKLFF	TGTGCCAGTGGCAGGGGGGACACTAATGAAAAACTGTTTTTT
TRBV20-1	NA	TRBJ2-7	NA	CSARRGGEDTQYF	TGCAGCGCTAGGAGGGGGGGGGAAGATACGCAGTACTTC
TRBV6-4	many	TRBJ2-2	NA	CASREARAGTGELFF	TGTGCCAGCAGAGAAGCTCGGGCGGGCACCGGGGAGCTGTTTTTT
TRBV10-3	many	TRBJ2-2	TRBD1	CAISEATGAQNTGELFF	TGTGCCATCAGTGAGGCAACAGGGGCTCAGAACACCGGGGAGCTGTTTTTT
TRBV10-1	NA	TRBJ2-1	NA	CASSEGNERFF	TGCGCCAGCAGTGAGGGGAATGAGCGGTTCTTC
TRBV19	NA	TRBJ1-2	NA	CALRDANYGYTF	TGTGCCCTCAGGGATGCGAACTATGGCTACACCTTC